The clone carrying this T cell receptor (beta chain) came up many times. Its antigen is as yet unknown. The junction had 6 bases not matched to a gene; V was cut back by 5 bases and J by 4 bases. The CDR3 is 15 residues long. The data stem from a study of T cell repertoires in cytomegalovirus infection. Regarding the study as a whole: Ex vivo, HLA-C-restricted CMV-specific TCR beta clonotypes prevailed over the rest of the response. Individuals carrying CMV plus the relevant HLA were identified by cumulative frequency of public TCR beta families.

TCRdb redid the calling of the reads with MiXCR, one entry per CDR3 protein. The sample contains about 330,000 distinct CDR3 sequences, more than 8% of which appear only once. This chain joins TRBV12-3 or TRBV12-4 and TRBJ1-5; 9 bases are shared with TRBD1. The sample comprised PBMCs. The sequence came from a human donor in good health (CMV status not recorded). Some clones in this sample may be carry-over from other donors' samples. In nucleotides, the CDR3 is TGTGCCAGCAGTATGTCGGGGACAGGGAATCAGCCCCAGCATTTT. Translation: CASSMSGTGNQPQHF.